This T cell receptor beta chain was captured by sequencing in a study of identical twins (TCRdb year 2016). About the investigation overall: The study deep-sequenced TCR alpha and beta repertoires from monozygotic twins, unrelated adults of various ages and cord blood to test whether fetal clonotypes persist. To rule out contamination, replicate twin experiments were performed at different times with different library preparation protocols. Results and caveats for the whole study, not just this receptor: Conclusions relied on cross-sectional statistical analysis, since the same donors could not be followed over many years. Out-of-frame TCR alpha sharing in monozygotic twins was systematically underestimated by recombination models, whereas sharing between unrelated individuals was in agreement with the recombination models. Fewer insertions were carried by abundant cord blood beta clonotypes; a weaker similar trend was observed in young adult naive repertoires, while no such trend was observed in memory repertoires. Zero-insertion analyses could be partly confounded by invariant T cells such as MAIT and iNKT, though diverse VJ usage argued against such confounding for most clonotypes. The excess sharing between twins in beta out-of-frame sequences was weaker because fewer shared sequences reduced the signal-to-noise ratio. Out-of-frame TCR alpha sequences shared between twins showed an excess of low generation-probability sequences compared with coincidental sharing between unrelated individuals.

Points on this clonotype: Its antigen target is currently unknown. One base away there is no much larger clone; base qualities are not given.

V and J lose 7 bases and 5 bases, and a span of 15 bases separates them. The CDR3 runs 14 residues from the cysteine to the phenylalanine. The only DNA kept is the CDR3, 42 bases in frame from the first base. From a lookup of the germline V gene, CDR1 and CDR2 are ENHRY and SYGVKD. Every donor was a healthy Caucasian. Three pairs of female monozygotic twins, all aged about 18 to 30 years, were included in the twin cohort. Positive isolation kits from Invitrogen were used to isolate the CD4+ and CD8+ T cell populations. To prepare the library, 5' RACE was applied. TCRdb shows the sequencer as Illumina HiSeq 2000. A universal primer binding site was introduced by template switching, and a unique molecular identifier was present in the final cDNA, enabling accurate counting of TCR cDNA molecules. First-strand cDNA for TCR alpha and beta chains was synthesized from specific primers in the conserved constant-segment region. To control for contamination, each cDNA library was double barcoded with a SMART-Mk sample barcode plus Illumina barcodes. Two successive PCR steps introduced TruSeq adapter sequences along with Illumina sample barcodes. The Illumina HiSeq platform was used with custom primers to sequence TCR alpha and beta cDNA libraries. As for how the authors treated the data: Raw reads were processed with MiGEC to extract unique molecular identifiers, and MiXCR was used to determine CDR3 positions. For each individual, recombination models were inferred using an EM algorithm with the repgenHMM and IGoR tools. Shared clonotypes were analyzed with the tcR package in R, and sharing was normalized by the product of cloneset sizes. To study raw recombination without the effects of thymic and clonal selection, out-of-frame nonproductive sequences were analyzed. Starting from the raw public reads, TCRdb applied fastp trimming at Q25, assembled clones with MiXCR and retained in-frame beta chains. Rows with one shared CDR3 protein collapse into an entry with the most common genes and DNA. These V and J calls originate from TCRdb's pipeline instead of the authors' own analysis. The sample records 500,000 to 550,000 distinct CDR3 sequences, about 20% of which are singletons. The ten largest make up around 0.9% of the sample.

The data also belong to a second study, concerning T cells expressing NK-cell markers. The second paper states: In sorted CD3+CD56+NKG2C+, CD3+CD56+NKG2C- and CD3+CD56-NKG2C+ T-cell subsets from eight or nine donors, TCR beta-chain repertoires were profiled. Among the eight sequenced donors, seven were HCMV-seropositive and one was HCMV-seronegative. To restrict sorting to alphabetaTCR-expressing T cells, an anti-gammadeltaTCR antibody was added in several experiments. For six donors, the dominant CD3+CD56+NKG2C+ clonotypes were among the top 10 CD8+ clonotypes and accounted for roughly 1.0-8% of CD8+ T cells. Those dominant clonotypes were again the most abundant among CD3+CD56-NKG2C+ cells in several donors, at about 25-60.1%. It remained unclear whether the expanded NKG2C-expressing T cell clones were specific for HCMV antigens. All eight donors whose samples were sequenced were randomly selected healthy volunteers, three of them men and five women. HCMV serostatus was determined by detecting HCMV-specific IgG in serum with a commercial ELISA kit. MIGEC was used to demultiplex reads and group the reads by UMI, and MiTCR was used to assemble and quantify clonotypes. To exclude erroneous sequences, only TCR cDNA sequences supported by at least two reads were retained. The tcR package was used for downstream repertoire analysis, and clonotypes were matched between fractions using CDR3 nucleotide sequence together with V segment. VDJmatch was used to annotate antigen specificity against VDJdb, with one amino acid substitution in CDR3 permitted.

The source material was CD4+ T cells sorted from blood. This receptor was identified in a woman aged 18 to 35 in good health. Here the chain combines TRBV10-3 and TRBJ2-1, with TRBD1 as a weak D call on 6 bases. The DNA sequence is given as TGTGCCATCAAAGATTCACAGGGACACAATGAGCAGTTCTTC. The encoded protein is CAIKDSQGHNEQFF.